This T cell receptor (beta chain) is drawn from a study of OX40 agonist ivuxolimab in advanced cancers. Study background: The study enrolled dose-escalation patients with hepatocellular carcinoma, melanoma, renal cell or head and neck cancer. Of mixed ages from about 20 to 80 and averaging around 60 years, the group was almost 85% male. General observations from the study: Relative to CD4+, CD8+ T cells held more expanded clones on average.

In regard to this clone: Its antigen remains unknown. Mismatch with germline at one junction end may stem from a read error.

This table comes from immunoSEQ multiplex PCR, and its TCRdb copy is limited to in-frame clones, with some not included. The top ten hold approximately 5% of the sample, which has tens of thousands of clones, 85% to 90% seen once. Sample: CD4+ or CD8+ T cells sorted from blood, taken in a trial of the OX40 agonist ivuxolimab. The clonotype originates from an adult with an advanced solid tumor such as melanoma, head and neck, liver or kidney cancer.

The CDR3 protein is CAGSELGSGRLYNEQFF. DNA for the CDR3: TGTGCCGGCAGTGAATTAGGGAGCGGGAGGCTTTACAATGAGCAGTTCTTC. The chain links TRBV25-1 to TRBJ2-1; 9 bases match TRBD2. This CDR3 has 17 residues. CDR1 and CDR2 (germline): MGHDK, SYGVNS.